Listed below are T cell receptor beta chains from one sample, sequenced in a study of blood T cell repertoires in COVID-19. TCRdb's copy holds only in-frame clones and misses some; the assay was immunoSEQ multiplex PCR. The sample contains about 22,000 clones, 70% to 90% of which appear only once. Sequencing was performed on peripheral blood. The receptors derive from a man in his sixties or seventies with COVID-19, enrolled during active disease. Each CDR3 is given with its conserved first and last residue. The order of the fields is D gene, clone size, CDR3 length, J gene, V gene, CDR3 DNA, CDR3 protein. The D gene is left open where the match is weak. Expanded clones are given a class, and other clones once, few, many or no size at all.

.	.	13	TRBJ2-1	TRBV27	TGTGCCAGCAGTTTTACTCTAGTTAATGAGCAGTTCTTC	CASSFTLVNEQFF
.	.	13	TRBJ2-5	TRBV6-5	TGTGCCAGCTCCAGAGAGAGGCAAGAGACCCAGTACTTC	CASSRERQETQYF
.	once	15	TRBJ2-3	TRBV7-9	TGTGCCAGCAGCCCCCCCGGGATGGGGACAGATACGCAGTATTTT	CASSPPGMGTDTQYF
TRBD2	.	15	TRBJ2-1	TRBV30	TGTGCCTGGAGTACTCCCCCAGGGTGGAGCGGGGTTCTGGTCTTC	CAWSTPPGWSGVLVF
TRBD1	.	15	TRBJ1-3	TRBV7-9	TGTGCCAGCAGCTCGGACAGGGGGCTAAGAAACACCATATATTTT	CASSSDRGLRNTIYF
TRBD1	.	14	TRBJ1-6	TRBV27	TGTGCCAGCAGTTTAAGGACAGGGGGTTCACCCCTCCACTTT	CASSLRTGGSPLHF
TRBD1	.	14	TRBJ1-1	TRBV6-5	TGTGCCAGCATCTTCGGACAGGGGGACACTGAAGCTTTCTTT	CASIFGQGDTEAFF
.	.	16	TRBJ2-7	TRBV10-1	TGCGCCAGCAGTGAGTCCCGAGGTCAGGGGTCCTACGAGCAGTACTTC	CASSESRGQGSYEQYF
.	.	13	TRBJ2-1	TRBV27	TGTGCCAGCAGTTTCGGGTGGTACAATGAGCAGTTCTTC	CASSFGWYNEQFF
.	.	17	TRBJ2-1	TRBV3-1/TRBV3-2	TGTGCCAGCAGCCAAGATCTAAGGGTACAGGGCTACAATGAGCAGTTCTTC	CASSQDLRVQGYNEQFF
.	.	14	TRBJ2-1	TRBV9	TGTGCCAGCAGCGTAGAGACTTCCTACAATGAGCAGTTCTTC	CASSVETSYNEQFF
TRBD2	.	17	TRBJ2-1	TRBV5-1	TGCGCCAGCAGCTTGGGGTTAGCGGGGAGCTCCTACAATGAGCAGTTCTTC	CASSLGLAGSSYNEQFF
.	few	14	TRBJ2-7	TRBV13	TGTGCCAGCTGCGACAGGGACTCGTCCTACGAGCAGTACTTC	CASCDRDSSYEQYF
.	.	16	TRBJ2-7	TRBV5-1	TGCGCCAGCAGCTTGGGGGAGGGGGGGCGATTTTACGAGCAGTACTTC	CASSLGEGGRFYEQYF
TRBD1	.	14	TRBJ2-7	TRBV27	TGTGCCAGCAGTTATACAGGGGGATTCGACGAGCAGTACTTC	CASSYTGGFDEQYF
.	medium-sized	14	TRBJ1-4	TRBV7-6	TGTGCCAGCACTTTAGACTACCTTAGCGGAAAACTGTTTTTT	CASTLDYLSGKLFF
TRBD2	.	15	TRBJ2-3	TRBV11-2	TGTGCCAGCAGCCCCACTAGCGGGAGGGCGAATACGCAGTATTTT	CASSPTSGRANTQYF
TRBD1	.	15	TRBJ2-7	TRBV6-6	TGTGCCAGCATCGAAGCACAGGGGCCCATGCGGGAGCAGTACTTC	CASIEAQGPMREQYF
.	.	16	TRBJ2-7	TRBV5-1	TGCGCCAGCAGCCTTCTCGCGGGGTCCGCCTCCTACGAGCAGTACTTC	CASSLLAGSASYEQYF
.	.	12	TRBJ2-1	TRBV12-5	TGTGCTAGTGGTTTGTACGACTATGAGCAGTTCTTC	CASGLYDYEQFF
TRBD1	once	13	TRBJ2-3	TRBV7-9	TGTGCCAGCAGCTCGCAGGGGGCAGATACGCAGTATTTT	CASSSQGADTQYF
.	.	15	TRBJ2-1	TRBV7-2	TGTGCCAGCAGCTTATCAGGGTCTGCCTACAATGAGCAGTTCTTC	CASSLSGSAYNEQFF
TRBD1	.	16	TRBJ1-5	TRBV6-5	TGTGCCAGCAGTTCTAGAACAGGGGTGGGCAATCAGCCCCAGCATTTT	CASSSRTGVGNQPQHF
.	.	13	TRBJ1-5	TRBV5-1	TGCGCCAGCAGCTTCGCAGGTAATCAGCCCCAGCATTTT	CASSFAGNQPQHF
.	.	15	TRBJ2-5	TRBV4-2	TGTGCCAGCAGCCTGCGGACAGATTTACAAGAGACCCAGTACTTC	CASSLRTDLQETQYF
.	few	14	TRBJ1-3	TRBV7-9	TGTGCCAGCAGCTCCCTCTGGCTTGGAAACACCATATATTTT	CASSSLWLGNTIYF
.	.	13	TRBJ2-3	TRBV3-1/TRBV3-2	TGTGCCAGCAGACGACAGAGCACAGATACGCAGTATTTT	CASRRQSTDTQYF
TRBD2	.	16	TRBJ2-1	TRBV7-2	TGTGCCAGCAGCTTAAGTTCGGGGGGTTCATACAATGAGCAGTTCTTC	CASSLSSGGSYNEQFF
.	.	15	TRBJ2-7	TRBV29-1	TGCAGCGTTGAAGATCCCGGGAGCAACAACTACGAGCAGTACTTC	CSVEDPGSNNYEQYF
TRBD1	.	15	TRBJ2-7	TRBV7-2	TGTGCCAGCAGCTTAGGGACAGGGGGTTGGTACGAGCAGTACTTC	CASSLGTGGWYEQYF
.	.	13	TRBJ2-7	TRBV6-5	TGTGCCAGCAGTTACGGGTCAGGGGCTGGACAGAACTTC	CASSYGSGAGQNF
TRBD2	few	14	TRBJ2-4	TRBV30	TGTGCCTGGAGTTCCGGGAGGGCCAAAAACATTCAGTACTTC	CAWSSGRAKNIQYF
TRBD2	once	16	TRBJ2-3	TRBV5-1	TGCGCCAGCAGCCAGGGAGGGACTTCCAGCACAGATACGCAGTATTTT	CASSQGGTSSTDTQYF
TRBD1	.	17	TRBJ1-4	TRBV7-9	TGTGCCAGCAGGTCATCCCATGGACAGGGGGCGGTTGAAAAACTGTTTTTT	CASRSSHGQGAVEKLFF
TRBD2	.	14	TRBJ2-5	TRBV7-9	TGTGCCAGCAGCTTATCTAGCGGGAAAGAGACCCAGTACTTC	CASSLSSGKETQYF
.	once	14	TRBJ1-6	TRBV30	TGTGCCTGGAAGACAGACAACTCCGGTTCACCCCTCCACTTT	CAWKTDNSGSPLHF
.	.	14	TRBJ2-1	TRBV30	TGTGCCTGGAGTGTGGCAGGGACCTACAATGAGCAGTTCTTC	CAWSVAGTYNEQFF
.	.	17	TRBJ1-1	TRBV5-5	TGTGCCAGCAGCTTGGACGCTCGGCGGGGAAAGAACACTGAAGCTTTCTTT	CASSLDARRGKNTEAFF
TRBD1	.	16	TRBJ2-3	TRBV5-4	TGTGCCAGCAGCTCCCGACAGGGGGCGCAGGTAGATACGCAGTATTTT	CASSSRQGAQVDTQYF
.	once	14	TRBJ1-1	TRBV11-3	TGTGCCAGCAGCTTCGCTGGGCCGAACACTGAAGCTTTCTTT	CASSFAGPNTEAFF
TRBD1	.	12	TRBJ1-2	TRBV7-9	TGTGCCAGCAGCCGGGACAGCCCGGAGGTGTCGTTC	CASSRDSPEVSF
.	.	13	TRBJ1-1	TRBV30	TGTGCCTGGAGTGTCTCGGTGAACACTGAAGCTTTCTTT	CAWSVSVNTEAFF
.	.	12	TRBJ2-7	TRBV12-3/TRBV12-4	TGTGCCAGCAGAAAGGGGGAATACGAGCAGTACTTC	CASRKGEYEQYF
TRBD1	once	14	TRBJ2-7	TRBV27	TGTGCCAGCAGTCCCCTGGGGACAGCCTACGAGCAGTACTTC	CASSPLGTAYEQYF
TRBD2	.	14	TRBJ2-1	TRBV10-3	TGTGCCATCAGTGAAGCGGGAGATCGGAATGAGCAGTTCTTC	CAISEAGDRNEQFF
.	.	15	TRBJ1-2	TRBV29-1	TGCAGCGTTGAAGATTCGGAGGGTCCTGGGGAGGGCTACACCTTC	CSVEDSEGPGEGYTF
TRBD1	.	17	TRBJ2-7	TRBV10-3	TGTGCCATCAGTGACGGGGGACAGGGGCGAGGCTTTTACGAGCAGTACTTC	CAISDGGQGRGFYEQYF
.	once	14	TRBJ1-2	TRBV19	TGTGCCAGTAAAGGGGGATCCCCTAACTATGGCTACACCTTC	CASKGGSPNYGYTF
TRBD1	.	14	TRBJ1-1	TRBV5-1	TGCGCCAGCAGCTGGGACAGGGGTTACACTGAAGCTTTCTTT	CASSWDRGYTEAFF
TRBD2	.	15	TRBJ2-5	TRBV7-2	TGTGCCAGCTCCAGGACTAGCGGAGCTCAAGAGACCCAGTACTTC	CASSRTSGAQETQYF
TRBD2	.	15	TRBJ2-3	TRBV7-9	TGTGCCATCGCTCAGGCGGGGGGGCCGGCAGATACGCAGTATTTT	CAIAQAGGPADTQYF